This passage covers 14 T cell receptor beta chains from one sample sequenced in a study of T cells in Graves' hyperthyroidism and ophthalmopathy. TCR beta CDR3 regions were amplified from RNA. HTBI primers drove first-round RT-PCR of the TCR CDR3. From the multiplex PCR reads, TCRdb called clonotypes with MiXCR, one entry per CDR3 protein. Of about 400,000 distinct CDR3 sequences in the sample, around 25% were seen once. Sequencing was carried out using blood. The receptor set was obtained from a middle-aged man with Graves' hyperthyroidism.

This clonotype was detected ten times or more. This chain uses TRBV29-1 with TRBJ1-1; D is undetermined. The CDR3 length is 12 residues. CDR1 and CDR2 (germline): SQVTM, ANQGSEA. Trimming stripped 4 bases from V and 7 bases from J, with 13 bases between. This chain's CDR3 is CSVVPGMGEAFF. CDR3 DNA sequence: TGCAGCGTTGTTCCGGGGATGGGTGAAGCTTTCTTT. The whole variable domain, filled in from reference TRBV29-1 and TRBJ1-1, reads SAVISQKPSRDICQRGTSLTIQCQVDSQVTMMFWYRQQPGQSLTLIATANQGSEATYESGFVIDKFPISRPNLTFSTLTVSNMSPEDSSIYLCSVVPGMGEAFFGQGTRLTVV.

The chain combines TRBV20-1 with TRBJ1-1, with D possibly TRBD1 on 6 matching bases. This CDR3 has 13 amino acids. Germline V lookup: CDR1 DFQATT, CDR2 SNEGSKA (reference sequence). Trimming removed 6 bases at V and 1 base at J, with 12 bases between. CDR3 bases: TGCAGTGCCGACAGGAGTCGGAACACTGAAGCTTTCTTT. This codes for CSADRSRNTEAFF.

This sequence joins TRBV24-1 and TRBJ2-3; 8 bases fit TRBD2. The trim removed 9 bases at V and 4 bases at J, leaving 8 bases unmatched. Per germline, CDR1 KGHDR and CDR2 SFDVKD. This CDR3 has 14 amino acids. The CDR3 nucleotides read TGTGCCACCCGGAGCGGGGGAGGCGCAGATACGCAGTATTTT. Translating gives CATRSGGGADTQYF.

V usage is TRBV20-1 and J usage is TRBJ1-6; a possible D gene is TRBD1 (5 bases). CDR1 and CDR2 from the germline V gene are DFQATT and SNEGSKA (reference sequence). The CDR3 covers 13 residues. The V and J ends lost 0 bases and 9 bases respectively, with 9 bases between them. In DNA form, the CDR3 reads TGCAGTGCTAGAGATATCCAGGGTTCACCCCTCCACTTT. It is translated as CSARDIQGSPLHF.

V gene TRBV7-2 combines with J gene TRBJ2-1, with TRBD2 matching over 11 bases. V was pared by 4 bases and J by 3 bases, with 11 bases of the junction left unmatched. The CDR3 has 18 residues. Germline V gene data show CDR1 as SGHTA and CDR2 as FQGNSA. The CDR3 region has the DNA TGTGCCAGCAGCTCCCCAAAACTAGCGGGAGAGATCTACAATGAGCAGTTCTTC. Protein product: CASSSPKLAGEIYNEQFF. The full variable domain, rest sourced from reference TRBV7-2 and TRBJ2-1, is GAGVSQSPSNKVTEKGKDVELRCDPISGHTALYWYRQSLGQGLEFLIYFQGNSAPDKSGLPSDRFSAERTGGSVSTLTIQRTQQEDSAVYLCASSSPKLAGEIYNEQFFGPGTRLTVL.

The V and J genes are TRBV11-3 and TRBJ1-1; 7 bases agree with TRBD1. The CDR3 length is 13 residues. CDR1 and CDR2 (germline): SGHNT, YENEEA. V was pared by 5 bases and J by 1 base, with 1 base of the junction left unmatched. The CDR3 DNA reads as TGTGCCAGCAGCGGGGACAGGAACACTGAAGCTTTCTTT. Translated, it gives CASSGDRNTEAFF.

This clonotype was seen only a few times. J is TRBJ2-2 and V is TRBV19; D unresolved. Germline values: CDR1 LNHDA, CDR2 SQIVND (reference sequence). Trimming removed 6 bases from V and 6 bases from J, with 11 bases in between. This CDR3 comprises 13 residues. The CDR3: CASSAGLAGELFF. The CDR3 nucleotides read TGTGCCAGTAGCGCCGGGTTGGCCGGGGAGCTGTTTTTT. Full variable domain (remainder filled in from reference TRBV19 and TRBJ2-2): DGGITQSPKYLFRKEGQNVTLSCEQNLNHDAMYWYRQDPGQGLRLIYYSQIVNDFQKGDIAEGYSVSREKKESFPLTVTSAQKNPTAFYLCASSAGLAGELFFGEGSRLTVL.

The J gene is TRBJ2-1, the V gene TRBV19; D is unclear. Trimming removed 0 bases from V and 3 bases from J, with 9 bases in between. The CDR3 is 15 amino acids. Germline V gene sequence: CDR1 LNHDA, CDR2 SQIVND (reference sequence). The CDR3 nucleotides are TGTGCCAGTAGTATAGACGGAATTTACTACAATGAGCAGTTCTTC. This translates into CASSIDGIYYNEQFF.

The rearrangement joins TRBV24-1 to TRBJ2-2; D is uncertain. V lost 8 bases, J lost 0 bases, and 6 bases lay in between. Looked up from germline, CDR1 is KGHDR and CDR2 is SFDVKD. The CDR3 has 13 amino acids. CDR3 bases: TGTGCCACCATGAAACCGAACACCGGGGAGCTGTTTTTT. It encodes CATMKPNTGELFF.

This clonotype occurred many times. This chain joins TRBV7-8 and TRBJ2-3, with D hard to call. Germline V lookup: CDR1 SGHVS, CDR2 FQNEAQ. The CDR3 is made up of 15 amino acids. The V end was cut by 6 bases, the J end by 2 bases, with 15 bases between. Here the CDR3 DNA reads TGTGCCAGCAGAGAGAAGAGACACCCCACAGATACGCAGTATTTT. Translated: CASREKRHPTDTQYF.

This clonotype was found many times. The DNA of the CDR3 is TGTGCCAGCAGTCAGGCCGTCGGGCGGGGTGATACGCAGTATTTT. This encodes CASSQAVGRGDTQYF. The rearrangement links TRBV3-1 to TRBJ2-3; possible D gene TRBD2, 6 bases. Trimming removed 6 bases at V and 6 bases at J, with 19 bases between. The CDR3 length is 15 residues. Germline V gene sequence: CDR1 LGHDT, CDR2 YNNKEL (reference sequence).

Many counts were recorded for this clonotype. CDR3 sequence: CASSLRSSNEKLFF. Written as DNA, the CDR3 is TGTGCCAGCAGCCTCAGGAGCTCTAATGAAAAACTGTTTTTT. J is TRBJ1-4 and V is TRBV11-3; no firm D call. CDR1 and CDR2 (germline): SGHNT, YENEEA. The V end was cut by 5 bases, the J end by 3 bases, with 10 bases between. CDR3 size: 14 residues.

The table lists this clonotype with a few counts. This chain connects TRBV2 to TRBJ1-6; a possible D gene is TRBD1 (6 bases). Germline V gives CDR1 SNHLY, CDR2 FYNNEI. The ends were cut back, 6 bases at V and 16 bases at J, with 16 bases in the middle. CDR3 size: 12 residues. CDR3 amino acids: CASSRARGKLHF. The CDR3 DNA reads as TGTGCCAGCAGCAGGGCCAGGGGAAAACTCCACTTT.

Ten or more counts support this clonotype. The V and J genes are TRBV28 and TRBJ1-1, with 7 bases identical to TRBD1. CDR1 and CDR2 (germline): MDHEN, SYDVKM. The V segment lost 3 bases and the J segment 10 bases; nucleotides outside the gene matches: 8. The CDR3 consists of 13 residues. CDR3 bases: TGTGCCAGCAGTTTCGAACAGGGGAGGGGAGCTTTCTTT. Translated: CASSFEQGRGAFF.